This T cell receptor (beta chain) came from a study of blood T cell repertoires in COVID-19. The wider study: The samples span acute and convalescent COVID-19 from the United States, Italy and Spain. From T cells, B-cell-depleted T cells, or PBMCs came the material, which was cDNA or gDNA.

The germline V gene has CDR1 MNHNY and CDR2 SVGAGI (reference sequence). This CDR3 spans 18 amino acids. Trimming left V 5 bases short and J 0 bases short, with 23 bases between. Source study methods: Cell counts per sample came from amplifying reference gene primers. The table came from immunoSEQ multiplex PCR; TCRdb's copy has only in-frame clones and leaves some out. D and trimming come from the DNA, and the V and J calls and clone size come from that table. This sample carries some 110,000 clones, approximately 85% of them seen once, and the ten largest clones take around 4.5%. The sequencing sample was made of peripheral blood. This sequence was found in a man aged 45-65 years with acute or convalescent COVID-19. The rearrangement links TRBV6-6 to TRBJ2-7; D may be TRBD2 (6 bases). The CDR3 DNA is TGTGCCAGCAGTCGGACCCGGATCGGGGGAACACTCTCCTACGAGCAGTACTTC. It yields the protein CASSRTRIGGTLSYEQYF.